Shown below are 27 T cell receptor beta chains from a single sample sequenced in a study of blood T cell repertoires in COVID-19. Profiled with immunoSEQ multiplex PCR; TCRdb holds only in-frame clones, not every one. The data show 260,000 or so clones, 85% to 90% seen once. What was sequenced was PBMCs or T cells enriched from blood (not recorded which). These receptors were taken from a man between 18 and 29 years old who had recovered from COVID-19.

This clone was found once. The rearrangement uses TRBV15 and TRBJ1-4; D unresolved. Germline CDR1 and CDR2: LNHNV and YYDKDF (reference sequence). The V end lost 0 bases, the J end lost 3 bases, and 5 bases lay between the germline ends. This CDR3 contains 14 residues. The CDR3 coding sequence is TGTGCCACCAGCAGAGAAACATCTAATGAAAAACTGTTTTTT. Its protein product is CATSRETSNEKLFF.

The CDR3 here is CASSFTGIGETQYF. The CDR3 DNA sequence: TGTGCCAGCAGCTTCACGGGAATCGGAGAGACCCAGTACTTC. This rearrangement joins TRBV7-2 to TRBJ2-5, with a tentative D call TRBD2 (5 bases). Trimming left V 3 bases short and J 4 bases short, with 12 bases between. Germline V CDR1 and CDR2: SGHTA, FQGNSA. The CDR3 has 14 amino acids.

The genes are TRBV7-9 and TRBJ2-1; 9 positions agree with TRBD1. CDR1 is SEHNR, CDR2 FQNEAQ, per germline (reference sequence). The V and J ends lost 3 bases and 3 bases, in that order; junction bases with no gene match: 3. The CDR3 length is 15 residues. The CDR3 region is CASSFGTGFYNEQFF. CDR3 in DNA: TGTGCCAGCAGCTTCGGGACAGGGTTCTACAATGAGCAGTTCTTC.

The chain uses TRBV14 and TRBJ1-1, with D perhaps TRBD1 (6 bases). The CDR3 extends over 12 amino acids. Between the trimmed V and J ends, which lost 2 bases and 9 bases, there was a span of 10 bases. CDR1 and CDR2 (germline): SGHDN, FVKESK. The CDR3 nucleotides read TGTGCCAGCAGCCAATCCGGGACACAAGCTTTCTTT. As protein: CASSQSGTQAFF.

V gene TRBV9 combines with J gene TRBJ2-3; the match to TRBD2 covers 7 bases. CDR3 length equals 16 residues. Germline V gene lookup returns CDR1 SGDLS and CDR2 YYNGEE. The V segment lost 0 bases and the J segment 1 base; nucleotides outside the gene matches: 5. CDR3 coding DNA: TGTGCCAGCAGCGTAGGTCGGGGAGGGGGCACAGATACGCAGTATTTT. Its translation is CASSVGRGGGTDTQYF.

V and J are TRBV3-1 (or the pseudogene TRBV3-2) and TRBJ2-7; 10 bases align to TRBD2. The CDR3 consists of 16 residues. V was clipped by 0 bases and J by 3 bases; unmatched bases: 5. In germline, CDR1 is LGHDT, CDR2 YNNKEL (reference sequence). The CDR3 coding sequence is TGTGCCAGCAGCCAAGATCGATTAGCGGGAGGCTACGAGCAGTACTTC. Its protein is CASSQDRLAGGYEQYF.

This clone was seen only a few times. The rearrangement uses TRBV5-1 and TRBJ2-2, with 10 bases aligning to TRBD1. This CDR3 contains 14 residues. Per germline, CDR1 SGHRS and CDR2 YFSETQ. The J segment lost 6 bases and the V segment lost 4 bases, leaving 3 bases of the junction unmatched. CDR3 amino acids: CASSPGQGAGELFF. The DNA for the CDR3 is TGCGCCAGCAGCCCAGGACAGGGGGCCGGGGAGCTGTTTTTT.

This chain links TRBV6-1 with TRBJ1-5; D perhaps matches TRBD1 (5 bases). CDR1 is MNHNS, CDR2 SASEGT, per germline. The CDR3 totals 17 residues. Trimming left V 4 bases short and J 0 bases short, with 16 bases between. DNA for the CDR3: TGTGCCAGCAGTGGCTTCCGGACACGAAATAGCAATCAGCCCCAGCATTTT. Protein: CASSGFRTRNSNQPQHF.

This sequence joins TRBV7-2 and TRBJ1-3, with no clear D. There are 15 residues in the CDR3. Germline V lookup: CDR1 SGHTA, CDR2 FQGNSA. V was trimmed by 1 base and J by 8 bases, leaving 15 bases between them. The CDR3 nucleotides are TGTGCCAGCAGCTTAGGATTCCGGGCCGGGGACACCATATATTTT. This translates into CASSLGFRAGDTIYF.

V is TRBV11-3 and J is TRBJ2-3, with 9 bases matching TRBD1. Germline trimming cut 6 bases from V and 3 bases from J; bases unmatched to any gene: 7. Germline CDR1 SGHNT, CDR2 YENEEA. The CDR3 runs to 15 residues. The CDR3 loop is CASRPGQGLTDTQYF. The CDR3, as DNA: TGTGCCAGCAGACCGGGACAGGGATTGACAGATACGCAGTATTTT.

J is TRBJ2-1 and V is TRBV30, with D tentatively TRBD1 (6 bases). The germline V gene has CDR1 GTSNPN and CDR2 SVGIG (reference sequence). The V and J ends lost 0 bases and 5 bases respectively, with 11 bases between them. The CDR3 has 14 residues. DNA for the CDR3: TGTGCCTGGAGTGTTACAGGGAACCACAATGAGCAGTTCTTC. Its translation: CAWSVTGNHNEQFF.

The chain is built from TRBV6-4 and TRBJ1-1; TRBD1 matches at 9 bases. Germline V gene lookup returns CDR1 MRHNA and CDR2 SNTAGT. With V trimmed by 6 bases and J by 1 base, 6 bases remained unmatched. This CDR3 has 15 amino acids. The CDR3 here is CASRGQGTENTEAFF. CDR3 DNA: TGTGCCAGCAGGGGACAGGGCACGGAGAACACTGAAGCTTTCTTT.

The CDR3 coding sequence is TGTGCCAGCAGTGAGAGACAGGGGTCCTACAATGAGCAGTTCTTC. Protein: CASSERQGSYNEQFF. The rearrangement joins TRBV25-1 to TRBJ2-1, with 8 bases matching TRBD1. V dropped 3 bases and J dropped 1; count of bases not matched to a gene: 2. Germline assignment: CDR1 MGHDK and CDR2 SYGVNS. CDR3 length: 15 residues. Full variable domain (remainder filled in from reference TRBV25-1 and TRBJ2-1): EADIYQTPRYLVIGTGKKITLECSQTMGHDKMYWYQQDPGMELHLIHYSYGVNSTEKGDLSSESTVSRIRTEHFPLTLESARPSHTSQYLCASSERQGSYNEQFFGPGTRLTVL.

CDR3 in amino acids: CASSQTTGNSGNTIYF. The CDR3 DNA reads TGTGCCAGCAGCCAGACGACAGGGAACTCTGGAAACACCATATATTTT. The J gene is TRBJ1-3, the V gene TRBV9; 7 nucleotides align to TRBD1. Per germline, CDR1 SGDLS and CDR2 YYNGEE. The CDR3 has 16 residues. V lost 4 bases, J lost 0 bases, and 7 bases stayed unmatched. Full variable domain (outside the CDR3, taken from reference TRBV9 and TRBJ1-3): DSGVTQTPKHLITATGQRVTLRCSPRSGDLSVYWYQQSLDQGLQFLIQYYNGEERAKGNILERFSAQQFPDLHSELNLSSLELGDSALYFCASSQTTGNSGNTIYFGEGSWLTVV.

The chain has TRBV12-5 and TRBJ2-5, with 7 positions matching TRBD1. Germline V CDR1 and CDR2: LGHNT, FRNRAP. This CDR3 is built from 14 residues. J was trimmed by 4 bases and V by 3 bases; bases with no gene match: 5. CDR3 residues: CASGFGTVGETQYF. The CDR3 DNA is TGTGCTAGTGGTTTTGGGACAGTCGGAGAGACCCAGTACTTC.

The chain is built from TRBV3-1 (or the pseudogene TRBV3-2) and TRBJ2-3; 16 nucleotides match TRBD2. With 4 bases clipped from V and 6 bases from J, the junction kept 4 bases outside the gene matches. Germline V lookup: CDR1 LGHDT, CDR2 YNNKEL (reference sequence). The CDR3 length is 16 residues. The CDR3 DNA is TGTGCCAGCAGCCTCCCGGGACTAGCGGGAGGGGATACGCAGTATTTT. Translation: CASSLPGLAGGDTQYF.

The chain recombines TRBV5-1 with TRBJ2-3; D might be TRBD2 (5 bases). This CDR3 region has 15 residues. The V gene lost 1 base and the J gene lost 0 bases, with 9 bases spanning the gap. In germline, CDR1 is SGHRS, CDR2 YFSETQ. The CDR3 DNA is TGCGCCAGCAGCTTGTTAAGCGGTAGCACAGATACGCAGTATTTT. Its translation is CASSLLSGSTDTQYF.

The CDR3: CASNPIGQTNNEKLFF. Written as DNA, the CDR3 is TGTGCCAGCAACCCGATCGGACAGACCAATAATGAAAAACTGTTTTTT. This chain uses TRBV5-8 with TRBJ1-4; weak D call: TRBD1 (6 bases). Trimming removed 6 bases at V and 4 bases at J, with 19 bases between. The germline gives CDR1 SGHTS, CDR2 YDEGEE. The CDR3 is 16 residues long.

J is TRBJ1-4 and V is TRBV10-3, with D unclear. V lost 0 bases and J lost 7, with 9 bases in between. The CDR3 contains 14 residues. In germline, CDR1 is ENHRY, CDR2 SYGVKD. The CDR3 sequence is CAISESVLPEKLFF. CDR3 DNA sequence: TGTGCCATCAGTGAGTCCGTCCTACCTGAAAAACTGTTTTTT.

The J gene is TRBJ2-7, the V gene TRBV6-5; D is perhaps TRBD1 (5 bases). Trimming shortened V by 6 bases and J by 6 bases, and 12 bases separated the two germline ends. The CDR3 is made up of 12 amino acids. The germline V gene has CDR1 MNHEY and CDR2 SVGAGI. CDR3 in DNA: TGTGCCAGCAGCCTCAGGGATTCCGAGCAGTACTTC. Protein product: CASSLRDSEQYF.

The gene calls are TRBV10-1 and TRBJ1-6; D might be TRBD1 (5 bases). Germline V gene lookup returns CDR1 WNHNN and CDR2 SYGVQD (reference sequence). V lost 7 bases, J lost 8 bases, and 9 bases lay in between. This CDR3 region has 12 residues. CDR3 nucleotides: TGCGCCAGCAATTCGGGGGATTCACCCCTCCACTTT. The encoded protein is CASNSGDSPLHF.

CDR3 nucleotides: TGTGCCAGCAGTGCTAGCGGGGGGACCCAAGAGACCCAGTACTTC. It encodes CASSASGGTQETQYF. The chain combines TRBV6-4 with TRBJ2-5, with TRBD2 matching 11 bases. The CDR3 runs 15 residues. V shed 4 bases, J shed 1 base, and the junction held 2 bases outside the gene matches. Per the germline V gene, CDR1 is MRHNA and CDR2 is SNTAGT.

The chain uses TRBV7-3 and TRBJ2-5; D not resolved. The germline V gene has CDR1 SGHTA and CDR2 FQGTGA. This CDR3 is 13 amino acids long. Trimming took 2 bases from V and 2 from J, leaving 6 bases between them. Here the CDR3 reads CASSLAVQETQYF. The CDR3 DNA follows: TGTGCCAGCAGCTTAGCGGTGCAAGAGACCCAGTACTTC. The entire variable domain, with the rest obtained from reference TRBV7-3 and TRBJ2-5, is as follows: GAGVSQTPSNKVTEKGKYVELRCDPISGHTALYWYRQSLGQGPEFLIYFQGTGAADDSGLPNDRFFAVRPEGSVSTLKIQRTERGDSAVYLCASSLAVQETQYFGPGTRLLVL.

The V and J genes are TRBV7-2 and TRBJ2-2; D ambiguous. Germline CDR1 reads SGHTA; CDR2 reads FQGNSA. V was trimmed by 3 bases and J by 2 bases, leaving 7 bases between them. The CDR3 spans 14 residues. CDR3 amino acids: CASSFRKNTGELFF. CDR3 DNA: TGTGCCAGCAGCTTCAGGAAAAACACCGGGGAGCTGTTTTTT.

This clone was recorded only once. V gene TRBV4-1 combines with J gene TRBJ1-1; D remains unclear. V was cut by 7 bases and J by 11 bases, with 23 bases left in between. The CDR3 contains 14 residues. Germline V gene sequence: CDR1 MGHRA, CDR2 YSYEKL. In DNA form, the CDR3 reads TGCGCCAGCACGTCGGATGCGGATTTATCTGGGGCTTTCTTT. It codes for CASTSDADLSGAFF.

The V and J genes are TRBV18 and TRBJ1-4; TRBD1 matches 8 bases. The length of the CDR3 is 15 residues. The V gene end was trimmed by 3 bases and the J gene end by 5 bases; junction bases not matched to a gene: 5. Per germline, CDR1 KGHSH and CDR2 LQKENI. CDR3: CASSPGQGKNEKLFF. The CDR3 DNA sequence: TGTGCCAGCTCACCTGGACAGGGAAAAAATGAAAAACTGTTTTTT.

This clone was observed once. V gene TRBV19 combines with J gene TRBJ2-2; D remains ambiguous. CDR3 size: 14 residues. V lost 1 base to trimming and J lost 1 base, with 4 bases between them. Germline V CDR1 and CDR2: LNHDA, SQIVND (reference sequence). CDR3 DNA: TGTGCCAGTAGTATAGGTCAGAACACCGGGGAGCTGTTTTTT. Its translation is CASSIGQNTGELFF.